These 23 T cell receptor beta chains originate from one sample sequenced in a study of blood T cells in healthy people across ages. Primers used in a second PCR of about 7 to 12 cycles were a sample-barcoded 5' primer and a J-beta primer mix. TCRdb reanalysed the 5' RACE reads using MiXCR and keeps one entry per CDR3 protein. The table has 600,000 to 900,000 distinct CDR3 sequences, under 30% seen once. These data are also associated with another study on T cells of mothers and their children.

Sequenced sample: blood. All receptors derive from a boy aged 5-17 years in good health.

Note on this clonotype: One end of the junction does not line up with germline, which may come from a read error. V is TRBV4-1 and J is TRBJ2-1, with 8 bases identical to TRBD2. The J call is doubtful: the DNA matches TRBJ2-5 better. Germline-derived CDR1 and CDR2 are MGHRA and YSYEKL. The CDR3 contains 15 residues. The CDR3 bases are TGCGCCAACAGCCAAGGGGTAGCGGGGATAGAGACCCAGTACTTC. It specifies CANSQGVAGIETQYF.

V is TRBV29-1 and J is TRBJ2-3; D possibly corresponds to TRBD2 (6 bases). Looked up from germline, CDR1 is SQVTM and CDR2 is ANQGSEA. The V end was cut by 1 base, the J end by 3 bases, with 11 bases between. The CDR3 totals 14 residues. The CDR3 sequence: CSVEGRLATDTQYF. CDR3 DNA sequence: TGCAGCGTTGAAGGGCGGCTAGCGACAGATACGCAGTATTTT.

This chain joins TRBV6-5 and TRBJ1-5; no definite D call. Germline CDR1 MNHEY, CDR2 SVGAGI. This CDR3 contains 15 residues. V was clipped by 0 bases and J by 5 bases, with 11 bases between them. The CDR3 DNA sequence: TGTGCCAGCAGTTACTCCGGCAAAGGTCATCAGCCCCAGCATTTT. As protein: CASSYSGKGHQPQHF.

This clonotype was found a few times. The J gene is TRBJ2-5, the V gene TRBV20-1; either TRBD1 or TRBD2 may supply D (5 bases each). CDR1 is DFQATT, CDR2 SNEGSKA, per germline (reference sequence). The CDR3 totals 13 residues. V was trimmed by 6 bases and J by 1 base, leaving 12 bases between them. CDR3 DNA sequence: TGCAGTGCCGGGGCGGCAGTCCAAGAGACCCAGTACTTC. Translating it yields CSAGAAVQETQYF.

In its sample, this clonotype was seen a few times. The chain has TRBV2 and TRBJ2-7; no clear D. There are 11 residues in the CDR3. V lost 8 bases to trimming and J lost 2 bases, with 7 bases between them. Per the germline V gene, CDR1 is SNHLY and CDR2 is FYNNEI. Here the CDR3 DNA reads TGTGCCAGCGTCTTGGCCTACGAGCAGTACTTC. This encodes CASVLAYEQYF.

This rearrangement joins TRBV7-3 to TRBJ1-1, with TRBD1 matching over 10 bases. The CDR3 is 15 residues long. The J segment lost 3 bases and the V segment lost 5 bases, leaving 6 bases of the junction unmatched. Germline V gives CDR1 SGHTA, CDR2 FQGTGA. The CDR3, as DNA: TGTGCCAGCAGCCCCCGGGACAGGGGCGACACTGAAGCTTTCTTT. Translation: CASSPRDRGDTEAFF. The whole variable domain, filled in from reference TRBV7-3 and TRBJ1-1, reads GAGVSQTPSNKVTEKGKYVELRCDPISGHTALYWYRQSLGQGPEFLIYFQGTGAADDSGLPNDRFFAVRPEGSVSTLKIQRTERGDSAVYLCASSPRDRGDTEAFFGQGTRLTVV.

This sequence joins TRBV20-1 and TRBJ2-5; TRBD2 aligns across 9 bases. Germline assignment: CDR1 DFQATT and CDR2 SNEGSKA (reference sequence). Trimming at V came to 6 bases and at J to 2 bases, leaving 7 bases not matched to a gene. The CDR3 contains 14 residues. The chain's CDR3 is CSAKRSGGQETQYF. Written as DNA, the CDR3 is TGCAGTGCCAAACGTAGCGGGGGTCAAGAGACCCAGTACTTC.

This clonotype was observed a handful of times. This sequence joins TRBV6-1 and TRBJ1-1, with a weak D call TRBD1 (6 bases). Trimming pared 1 base from V and 4 bases from J, leaving 16 bases between. This CDR3 comprises 16 residues. Germline values: CDR1 MNHNS, CDR2 SASEGT. CDR3 sequence: CASSEGGGHMGTEAFF. The CDR3 coding sequence is TGTGCCAGCAGTGAAGGGGGGGGACATATGGGCACTGAAGCTTTCTTT.

The chain combines TRBV12-3 or TRBV12-4 with TRBJ2-5, with D perhaps assigned TRBD1 or TRBD2 (5 bases each). The CDR3 runs to 9 residues. V was trimmed by 7 bases and J by 13 bases, leaving 10 bases between them. Here the CDR3 reads CASIRGLYF. CDR3 nucleotides: TGTGCCAGCATCCGGGGCTTGTACTTC.

This clonotype was seen more than once but under ten times. V gene TRBV27 combines with J gene TRBJ2-1; tentatively, D is TRBD2 (6 bases). CDR1 and CDR2 from the germline V gene are MNHEY and SMNVEV (reference sequence). The CDR3 extends over 11 amino acids. Trimming removed 6 bases at V and 12 bases at J, with 12 bases between. DNA of the CDR3: TGTGCCAGCAGCCTTGGGGAGGTGCAGTTCTTC. Protein: CASSLGEVQFF.

In its sample, this clonotype was seen a few times. V usage is TRBV12-3 or TRBV12-4 and J usage is TRBJ1-6; the match to TRBD1 covers 8 bases. The CDR3 has 16 residues. The V and J ends lost 1 base and 9 bases, in that order; junction bases with no gene match: 8. The CDR3 DNA sequence: TGTGCCAGCAGTTTAGGGACAGGGAAACTGTTTTCACCCCTCCACTTT. The encoded protein is CASSLGTGKLFSPLHF.

This rearrangement joins TRBV28 to TRBJ2-4, with 7 bases lining up with TRBD1. CDR3 length: 16 residues. Trimming at V came to 6 bases and at J to 0 bases, leaving 8 bases not matched to a gene. Germline CDR1 and CDR2: MDHEN and SYDVKM. This chain's CDR3 is CASSSNRGRAKNIQYF. CDR3 in DNA: TGTGCCAGCAGCTCAAACAGGGGTCGAGCCAAAAACATTCAGTACTTC.

This clonotype was seen a few times. The CDR3 bases are TGTGCCAGCAGCGTCTTGATTGAGGGGGCGTATGGCCAGTTCTTC. Amino acid sequence: CASSVLIEGAYGQFF. This chain links TRBV9 with TRBJ2-1, with 7 bases identical to TRBD1. V dropped 2 bases and J dropped 13; count of bases not matched to a gene: 15. Germline CDR1 reads SGDLS; CDR2 reads YYNGEE. This CDR3 comprises 15 residues.

The chain carries TRBV20-1 and TRBJ2-5; 9 bases fit TRBD2. The CDR3 is 14 amino acids. With 3 bases clipped from V and 3 bases from J, the junction kept 5 bases outside the gene matches. Germline loops: CDR1 DFQATT, CDR2 SNEGSKA (reference sequence). The CDR3 sequence: CSASGGGAEETQYF. The CDR3 DNA is TGCAGTGCTAGCGGCGGGGGGGCCGAAGAGACCCAGTACTTC.

This clonotype was observed a handful of times. This chain links TRBV14 with TRBJ2-5; TRBD2 agrees at 8 bases. CDR1 is SGHDN, CDR2 FVKESK, per germline. V trimming: 1 base; J trimming: 0 bases; junction bases outside the gene matches: 7. The CDR3 is 17 amino acids. CDR3 amino acids: CASSQGWLAGYQETQYF. CDR3 DNA: TGTGCCAGCAGCCAAGGGTGGCTAGCGGGTTACCAAGAGACCCAGTACTTC.

V gene TRBV5-1 combines with J gene TRBJ2-1; D perhaps matches TRBD2 (5 bases). The closer fit of TRBJ2-7 to the DNA end suggests the J call may be wrong. This CDR3 region has 14 residues. Germline V gives CDR1 SGHRS, CDR2 YFSETQ. CDR3 in amino acids: CASSPGSPAREQYF. In DNA form, the CDR3 reads TGCGCCAGCAGCCCTGGGAGTCCGGCGCGCGAGCAGTACTTC.

CDR3 coding DNA: TGTGCCAGCAGCCGTATCAATGAGCAGTTCTTC. Translating it yields CASSRINEQFF. This chain connects TRBV3-1 to TRBJ2-1; D is unclear. The CDR3 covers 11 residues. From germline, CDR1 is LGHDT and CDR2 YNNKEL (reference sequence). Between the trimmed V and J ends, which lost 4 bases and 6 bases, there was a span of 4 bases.

This clonotype has only a few counts. The chain couples TRBV28 to TRBJ1-2, with unresolved D. CDR1 is MDHEN, CDR2 SYDVKM, per germline. The CDR3 extends over 14 amino acids. Trimming left V 4 bases short and J 5 bases short, with 14 bases between. Here the CDR3 reads CASSSLSVGYGYTF. CDR3 bases: TGTGCCAGCAGTTCTCTGTCCGTGGGTTATGGCTACACCTTC.

This clonotype was detected only a few times. The V call is TRBV2, the J call TRBJ1-1; weak D call: TRBD1 (6 bases). Germline CDR1 SNHLY, CDR2 FYNNEI. Trimming removed 6 bases from V and 1 base from J, with 21 bases in between. The CDR3 spans 17 residues. CDR3 bases: TGTGCCAGCAGCGAATACAGGGTGTTTCTCGCGAACACTGAAGCTTTCTTT. It codes for CASSEYRVFLANTEAFF.

The CDR3 DNA is TGCGCCACCAAGGGGGAGGACCTCTATGGCTACACCTTC. As protein: CATKGEDLYGYTF. V gene TRBV10-2 combines with J gene TRBJ1-2, with D maybe TRBD1 (6 bases). V dropped 10 bases and J dropped 4 bases, with 16 bases sitting between them. There are 13 residues in the CDR3. Germline V CDR1 and CDR2: WSHSY, SAAADI.

The rearrangement uses TRBV10-3 and TRBJ1-2, with no clear D. The CDR3 sequence is 11 residues long. V was trimmed by 8 bases and J by 3 bases, leaving 7 bases between them. Germline values: CDR1 ENHRY, CDR2 SYGVKD. The chain's CDR3 is CAIPGDYGYTF. CDR3 in DNA: TGTGCCATCCCTGGGGACTATGGCTACACCTTC.

The chain couples TRBV12-3 or TRBV12-4 to TRBJ2-2; D is uncertain. The CDR3 contains 14 residues. Trimming cost V 7 bases and J 0 bases, with 9 bases left between them. In DNA form, the CDR3 reads TGTGCCAGCAACGGGCAGGCGAACACCGGGGAGCTGTTTTTT. Translated: CASNGQANTGELFF.

This clonotype was seen just once. This rearrangement joins TRBV7-6 to TRBJ2-5; no clear D. From germline, CDR1 is SGHVS and CDR2 FNYEAQ. V was trimmed by 10 bases and J by 5 bases, leaving 20 bases between them. This CDR3 is built from 14 residues. The CDR3: CATTGGRYGETQYF. CDR3 DNA: TGTGCCACCACCGGTGGCAGGTACGGGGAGACCCAGTACTTC.